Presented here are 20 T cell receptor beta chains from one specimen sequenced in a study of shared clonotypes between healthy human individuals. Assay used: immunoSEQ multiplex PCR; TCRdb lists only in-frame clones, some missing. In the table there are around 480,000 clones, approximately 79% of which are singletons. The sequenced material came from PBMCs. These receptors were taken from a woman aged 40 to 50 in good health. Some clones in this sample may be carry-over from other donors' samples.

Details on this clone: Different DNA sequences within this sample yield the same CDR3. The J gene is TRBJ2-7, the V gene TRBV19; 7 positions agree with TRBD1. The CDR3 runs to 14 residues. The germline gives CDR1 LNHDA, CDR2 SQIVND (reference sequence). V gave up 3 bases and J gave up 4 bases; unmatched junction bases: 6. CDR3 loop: CASSIRQGSYEQYF. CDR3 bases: TGTGCCAGTAGTATTAGACAGGGATCGTACGAGCAGTACTTC.

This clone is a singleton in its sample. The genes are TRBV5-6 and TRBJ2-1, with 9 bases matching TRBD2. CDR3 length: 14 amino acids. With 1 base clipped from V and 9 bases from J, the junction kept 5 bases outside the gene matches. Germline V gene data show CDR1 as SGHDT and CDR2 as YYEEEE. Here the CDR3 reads CASSLSSGSGEQFF. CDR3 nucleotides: TGTGCCAGCAGCTTGAGTAGCGGGAGCGGTGAGCAGTTCTTC.

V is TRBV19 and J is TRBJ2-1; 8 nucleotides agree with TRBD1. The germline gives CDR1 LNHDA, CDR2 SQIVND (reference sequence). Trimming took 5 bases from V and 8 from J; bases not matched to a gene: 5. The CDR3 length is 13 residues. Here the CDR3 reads CASSPQGADEQFF. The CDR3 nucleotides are TGTGCCAGTAGTCCTCAGGGGGCCGATGAGCAGTTCTTC. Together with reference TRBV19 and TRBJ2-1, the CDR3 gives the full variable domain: DGGITQSPKYLFRKEGQNVTLSCEQNLNHDAMYWYRQDPGQGLRLIYYSQIVNDFQKGDIAEGYSVSREKKESFPLTVTSAQKNPTAFYLCASSPQGADEQFFGPGTRLTVL.

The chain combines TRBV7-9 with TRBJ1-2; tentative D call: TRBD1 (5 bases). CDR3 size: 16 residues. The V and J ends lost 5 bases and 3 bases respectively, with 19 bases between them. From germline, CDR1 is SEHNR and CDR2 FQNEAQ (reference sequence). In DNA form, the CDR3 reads TGTGCCAGCAGCCCGACCGCGGGCAGGGTTCACTATGGCTACACCTTC. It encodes CASSPTAGRVHYGYTF.

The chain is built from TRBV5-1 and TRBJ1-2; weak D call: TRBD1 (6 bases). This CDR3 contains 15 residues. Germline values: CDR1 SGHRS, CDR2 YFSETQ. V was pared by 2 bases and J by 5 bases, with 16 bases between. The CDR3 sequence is CASSLKGEPRYGYTF. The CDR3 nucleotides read TGCGCCAGCAGCTTAAAGGGGGAACCCCGTTATGGCTACACCTTC.

The CDR3 loop reads CAASGNYNEQFF. The CDR3 DNA sequence: TGTGCCGCTTCCGGGAACTACAATGAGCAGTTCTTC. V is TRBV28 and J is TRBJ2-1; D perhaps matches TRBD2 (5 bases). Germline V lookup: CDR1 MDHEN, CDR2 SYDVKM. V was pared by 11 bases and J by 3 bases, with 11 bases between. The CDR3 spans 12 residues.

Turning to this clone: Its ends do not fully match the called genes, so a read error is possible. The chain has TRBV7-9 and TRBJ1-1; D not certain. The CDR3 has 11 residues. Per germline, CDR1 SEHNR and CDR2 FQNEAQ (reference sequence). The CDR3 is CASSLGTLPIF. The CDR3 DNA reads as TGTGCCAGCAGCTTAGGAACCTTGCCGATCTTT.

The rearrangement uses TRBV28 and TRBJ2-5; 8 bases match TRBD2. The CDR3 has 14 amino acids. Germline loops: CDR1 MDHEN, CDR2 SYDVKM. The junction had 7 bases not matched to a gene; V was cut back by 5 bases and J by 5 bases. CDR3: CASSPVAGFETQYF. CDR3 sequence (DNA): TGTGCCAGCAGTCCCGTAGCGGGATTTGAGACCCAGTACTTC. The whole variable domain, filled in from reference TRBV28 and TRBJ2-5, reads DVKVTQSSRYLVKRTGEKVFLECVQDMDHENMFWYRQDPGLGLRLIYFSYDVKMKEKGDIPEGYSVSREKKERFSLILESASTNQTSMYLCASSPVAGFETQYFGPGTRLLVL.

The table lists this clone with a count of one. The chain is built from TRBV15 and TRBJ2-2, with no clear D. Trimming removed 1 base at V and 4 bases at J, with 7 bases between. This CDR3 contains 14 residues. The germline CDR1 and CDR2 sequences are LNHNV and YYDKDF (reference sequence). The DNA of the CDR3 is TGTGCCACCAGCAGAGGGTTCGGCACCGGGGAGCTGTTTTTT. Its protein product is CATSRGFGTGELFF.

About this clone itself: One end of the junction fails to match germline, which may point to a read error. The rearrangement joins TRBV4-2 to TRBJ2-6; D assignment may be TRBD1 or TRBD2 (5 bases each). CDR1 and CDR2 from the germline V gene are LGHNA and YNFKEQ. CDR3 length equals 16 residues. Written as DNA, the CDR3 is TGTGCCAGCAGCCAAGATCTAGGGAGAGGGGCCAACGTACTGACTTTC. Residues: CASSQDLGRGANVLTF.

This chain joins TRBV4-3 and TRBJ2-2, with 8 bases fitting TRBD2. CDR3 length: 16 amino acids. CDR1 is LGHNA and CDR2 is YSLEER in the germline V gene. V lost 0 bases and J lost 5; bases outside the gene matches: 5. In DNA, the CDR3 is TGCGCCAGCAGCCAAGATTTTGCGGGGGGAACCGGGGAGCTGTTTTTT. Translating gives CASSQDFAGGTGELFF.

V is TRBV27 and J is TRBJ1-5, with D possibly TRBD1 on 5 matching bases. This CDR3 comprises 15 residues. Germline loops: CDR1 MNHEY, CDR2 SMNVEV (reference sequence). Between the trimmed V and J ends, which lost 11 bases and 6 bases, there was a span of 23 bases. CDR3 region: CARGSLGGTRQPQHF. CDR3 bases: TGTGCCCGGGGGTCTTTGGGGGGAACCCGTCAGCCCCAGCATTTT.

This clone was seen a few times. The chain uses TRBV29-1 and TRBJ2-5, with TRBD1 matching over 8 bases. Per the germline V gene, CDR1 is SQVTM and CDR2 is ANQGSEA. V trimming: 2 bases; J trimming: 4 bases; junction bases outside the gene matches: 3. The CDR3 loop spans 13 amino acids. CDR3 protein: CSVERTGTETQYF. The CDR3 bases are TGCAGCGTTGAACGGACAGGGACAGAGACCCAGTACTTC. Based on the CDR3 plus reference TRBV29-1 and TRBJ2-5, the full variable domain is SAVISQKPSRDICQRGTSLTIQCQVDSQVTMMFWYRQQPGQSLTLIATANQGSEATYESGFVIDKFPISRPNLTFSTLTVSNMSPEDSSIYLCSVERTGTETQYFGPGTRLLVL.

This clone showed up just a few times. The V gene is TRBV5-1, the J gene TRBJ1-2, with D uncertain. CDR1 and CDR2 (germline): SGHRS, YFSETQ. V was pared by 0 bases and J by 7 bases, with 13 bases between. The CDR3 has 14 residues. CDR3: CASSLALTSGGYTF. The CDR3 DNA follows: TGCGCCAGCAGCTTGGCTTTGACCAGTGGTGGCTACACCTTC.

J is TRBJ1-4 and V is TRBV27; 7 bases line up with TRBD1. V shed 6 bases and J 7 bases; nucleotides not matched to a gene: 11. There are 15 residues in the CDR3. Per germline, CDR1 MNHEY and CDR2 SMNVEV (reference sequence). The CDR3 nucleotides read TGTGCCAGCAGCCTGGACAGGCACGAAACTGAAAAACTGTTTTTT. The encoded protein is CASSLDRHETEKLFF. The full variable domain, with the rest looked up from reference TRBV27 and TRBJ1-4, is EAQVTQNPRYLITVTGKKLTVTCSQNMNHEYMSWYRQDPGLGLRQIYYSMNVEVTDKGDVPEGYKVSRKEKRNFPLILESPSPNQTSLYFCASSLDRHETEKLFFGSGTQLSVL.

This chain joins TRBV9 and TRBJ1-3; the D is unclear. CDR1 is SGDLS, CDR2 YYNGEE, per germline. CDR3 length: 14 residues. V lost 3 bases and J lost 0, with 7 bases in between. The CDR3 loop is CASSAQSSGNTIYF. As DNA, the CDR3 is TGTGCCAGCAGCGCCCAGAGCTCTGGAAACACCATATATTTT.

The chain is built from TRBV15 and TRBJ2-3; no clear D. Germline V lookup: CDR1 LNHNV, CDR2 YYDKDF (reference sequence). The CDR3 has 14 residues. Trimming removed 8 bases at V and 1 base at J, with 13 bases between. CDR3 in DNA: TGTGCCACCCGACCTTCCTTGGGCACAGATACGCAGTATTTT. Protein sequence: CATRPSLGTDTQYF.

CDR3 nucleotides: TGTGCCTGGAGTGTTAAAGCGGGAGGGCCATACGAGCAGTACTTC. This codes for CAWSVKAGGPYEQYF. This chain connects TRBV30 to TRBJ2-7; TRBD2 matches at 10 bases. Trimming took 0 bases from V and 4 from J; bases not matched to a gene: 6. CDR3 length: 15 residues. The germline V gene has CDR1 GTSNPN and CDR2 SVGIG (reference sequence). Variable domain in full (rest from reference TRBV30 and TRBJ2-7): SQTIHQWPATLVQPVGSPLSLECTVEGTSNPNLYWYRQAAGRGLQLLFYSVGIGQISSEVPQNLSASRPQDRQFILSSKKLLLSDSGFYLCAWSVKAGGPYEQYFGPGTRLTVT.

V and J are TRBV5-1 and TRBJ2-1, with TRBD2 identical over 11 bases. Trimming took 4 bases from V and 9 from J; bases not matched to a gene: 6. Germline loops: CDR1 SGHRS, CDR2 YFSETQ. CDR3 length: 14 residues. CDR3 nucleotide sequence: TGCGCCAGCAGCCCGGGGACTAGCGGTGGTGAGCAGTTCTTC. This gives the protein CASSPGTSGGEQFF.

The chain's CDR3 is CASSLSSGRVEGELFF. CDR3 bases: TGTGCCAGCAGCTTATCGAGCGGGAGGGTCGAGGGGGAGCTGTTTTTT. The chain recombines TRBV11-2 with TRBJ2-2; 10 bases map to TRBD2. Losses at the gene ends were 2 bases for V and 8 bases for J; bases not matched to a gene: 8. The V gene's germline CDR1 is SGHAT and CDR2 FQNNGV. The CDR3 loop spans 16 amino acids.